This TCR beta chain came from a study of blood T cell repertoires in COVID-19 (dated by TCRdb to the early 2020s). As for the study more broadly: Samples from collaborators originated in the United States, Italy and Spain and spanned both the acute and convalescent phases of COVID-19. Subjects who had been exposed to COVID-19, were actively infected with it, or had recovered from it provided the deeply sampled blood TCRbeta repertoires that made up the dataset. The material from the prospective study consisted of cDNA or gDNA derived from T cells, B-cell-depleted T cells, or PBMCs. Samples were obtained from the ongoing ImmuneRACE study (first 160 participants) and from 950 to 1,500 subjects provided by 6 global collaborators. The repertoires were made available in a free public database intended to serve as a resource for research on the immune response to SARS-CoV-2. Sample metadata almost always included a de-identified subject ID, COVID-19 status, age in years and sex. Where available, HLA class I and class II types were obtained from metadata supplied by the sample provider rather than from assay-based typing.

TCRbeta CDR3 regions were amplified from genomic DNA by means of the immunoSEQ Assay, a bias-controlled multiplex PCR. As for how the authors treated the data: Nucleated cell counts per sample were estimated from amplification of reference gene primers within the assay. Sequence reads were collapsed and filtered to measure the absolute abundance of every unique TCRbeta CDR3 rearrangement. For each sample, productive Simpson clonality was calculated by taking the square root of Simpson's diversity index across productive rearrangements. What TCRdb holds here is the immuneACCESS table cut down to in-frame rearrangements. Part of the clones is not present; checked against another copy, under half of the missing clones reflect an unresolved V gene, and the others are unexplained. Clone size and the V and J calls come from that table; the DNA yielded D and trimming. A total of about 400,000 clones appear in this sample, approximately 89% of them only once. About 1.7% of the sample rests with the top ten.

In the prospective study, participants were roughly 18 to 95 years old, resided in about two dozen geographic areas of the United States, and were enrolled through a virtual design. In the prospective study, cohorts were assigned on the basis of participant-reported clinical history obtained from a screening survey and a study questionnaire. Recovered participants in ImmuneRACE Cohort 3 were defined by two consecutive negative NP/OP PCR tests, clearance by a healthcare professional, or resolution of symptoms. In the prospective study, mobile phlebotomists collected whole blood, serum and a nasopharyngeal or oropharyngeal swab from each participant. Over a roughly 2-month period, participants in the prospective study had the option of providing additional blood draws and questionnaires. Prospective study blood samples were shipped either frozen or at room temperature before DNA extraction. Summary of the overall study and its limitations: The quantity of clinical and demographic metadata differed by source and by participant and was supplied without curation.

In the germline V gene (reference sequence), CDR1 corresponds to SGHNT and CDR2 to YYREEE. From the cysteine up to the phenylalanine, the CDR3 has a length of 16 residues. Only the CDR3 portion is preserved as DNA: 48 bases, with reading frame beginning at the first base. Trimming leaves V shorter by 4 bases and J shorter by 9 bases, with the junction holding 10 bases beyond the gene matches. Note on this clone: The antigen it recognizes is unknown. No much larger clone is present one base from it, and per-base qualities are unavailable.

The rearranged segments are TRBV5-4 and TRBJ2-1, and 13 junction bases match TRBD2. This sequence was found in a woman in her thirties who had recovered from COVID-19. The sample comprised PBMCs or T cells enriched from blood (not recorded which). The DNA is TGTGCCAGCAGCAGTAGACTAGCGGGAGGACCGGGTGAGCAGTTCTTC. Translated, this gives CASSSRLAGGPGEQFF.